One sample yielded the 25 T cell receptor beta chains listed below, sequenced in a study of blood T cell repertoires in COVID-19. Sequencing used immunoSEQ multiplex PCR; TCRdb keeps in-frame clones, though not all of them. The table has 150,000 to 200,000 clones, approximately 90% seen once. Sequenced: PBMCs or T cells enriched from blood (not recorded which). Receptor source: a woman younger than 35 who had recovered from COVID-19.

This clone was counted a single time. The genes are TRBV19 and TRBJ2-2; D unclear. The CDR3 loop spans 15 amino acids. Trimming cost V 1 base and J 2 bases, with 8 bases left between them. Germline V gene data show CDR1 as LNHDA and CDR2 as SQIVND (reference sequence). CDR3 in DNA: TGTGCCAGTAGTATAGGGCGGTTAAACACCGGGGAGCTGTTTTTT. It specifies CASSIGRLNTGELFF. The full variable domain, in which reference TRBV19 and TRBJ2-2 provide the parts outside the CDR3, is DGGITQSPKYLFRKEGQNVTLSCEQNLNHDAMYWYRQDPGQGLRLIYYSQIVNDFQKGDIAEGYSVSREKKESFPLTVTSAQKNPTAFYLCASSIGRLNTGELFFGEGSRLTVL.

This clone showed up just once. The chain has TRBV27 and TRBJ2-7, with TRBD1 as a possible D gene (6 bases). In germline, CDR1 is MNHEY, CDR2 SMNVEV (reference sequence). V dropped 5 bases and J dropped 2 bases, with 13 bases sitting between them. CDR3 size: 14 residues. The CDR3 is CASSPQDRTYEQYF. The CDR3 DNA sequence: TGTGCCAGCAGTCCGCAAGACAGGACCTACGAGCAGTACTTC.

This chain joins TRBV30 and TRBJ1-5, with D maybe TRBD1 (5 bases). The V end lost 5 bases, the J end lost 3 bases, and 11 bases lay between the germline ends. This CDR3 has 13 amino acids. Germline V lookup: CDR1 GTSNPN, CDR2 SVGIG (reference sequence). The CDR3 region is CAWAEGINQPQHF. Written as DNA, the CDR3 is TGTGCCTGGGCGGAGGGGATCAATCAGCCCCAGCATTTT.

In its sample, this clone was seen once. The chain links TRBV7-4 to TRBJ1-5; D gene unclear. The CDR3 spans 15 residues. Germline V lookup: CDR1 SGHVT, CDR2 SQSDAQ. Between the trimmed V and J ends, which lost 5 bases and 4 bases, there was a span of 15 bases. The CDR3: CASSPHPRFNQPQHF. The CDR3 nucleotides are TGTGCCAGCAGCCCTCACCCCCGGTTTAATCAGCCCCAGCATTTT.

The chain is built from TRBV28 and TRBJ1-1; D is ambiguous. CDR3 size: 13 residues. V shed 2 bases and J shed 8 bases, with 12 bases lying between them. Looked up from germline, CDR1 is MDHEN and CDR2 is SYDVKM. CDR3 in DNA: TGTGCCAGCAGTTTAGAGGCGCCCCAGGAAGCTTTCTTT. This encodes CASSLEAPQEAFF.

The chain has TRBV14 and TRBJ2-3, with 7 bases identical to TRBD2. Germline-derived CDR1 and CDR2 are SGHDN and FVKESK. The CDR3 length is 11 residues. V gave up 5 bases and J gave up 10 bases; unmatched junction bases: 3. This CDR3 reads CASSILAAQYF. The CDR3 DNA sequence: TGTGCCAGCAGCATTCTAGCGGCGCAGTATTTT.

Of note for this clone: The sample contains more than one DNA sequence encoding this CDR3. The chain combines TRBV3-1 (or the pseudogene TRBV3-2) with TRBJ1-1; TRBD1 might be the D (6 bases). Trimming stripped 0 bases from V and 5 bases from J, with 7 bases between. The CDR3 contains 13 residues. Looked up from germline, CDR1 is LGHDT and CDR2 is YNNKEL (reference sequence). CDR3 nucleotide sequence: TGTGCCAGCAGCCAAGATCAGGGGACTGAAGCTTTCTTT. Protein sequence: CASSQDQGTEAFF.

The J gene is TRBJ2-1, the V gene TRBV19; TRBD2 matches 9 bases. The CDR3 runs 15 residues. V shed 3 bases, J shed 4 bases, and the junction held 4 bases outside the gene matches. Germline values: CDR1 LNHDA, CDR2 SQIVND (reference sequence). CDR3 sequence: CASSMSLAGYNEQFF. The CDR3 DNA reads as TGTGCCAGTAGTATGTCTCTAGCGGGGTACAATGAGCAGTTCTTC.

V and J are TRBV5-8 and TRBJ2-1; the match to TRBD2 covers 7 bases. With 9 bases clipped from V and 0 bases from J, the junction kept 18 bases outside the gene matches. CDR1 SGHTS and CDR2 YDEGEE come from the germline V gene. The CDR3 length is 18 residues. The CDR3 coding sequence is TGTGCCACCAGATGGGGTCAACTAGCGACATTCTCCTACAATGAGCAGTTCTTC. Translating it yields CATRWGQLATFSYNEQFF.

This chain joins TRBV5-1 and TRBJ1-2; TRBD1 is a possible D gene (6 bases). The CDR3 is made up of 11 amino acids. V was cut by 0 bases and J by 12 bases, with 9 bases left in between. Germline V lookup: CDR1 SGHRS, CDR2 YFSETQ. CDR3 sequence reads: CASSLGTDHTF. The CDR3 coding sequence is TGCGCCAGCAGCTTGGGGACAGACCACACCTTC.

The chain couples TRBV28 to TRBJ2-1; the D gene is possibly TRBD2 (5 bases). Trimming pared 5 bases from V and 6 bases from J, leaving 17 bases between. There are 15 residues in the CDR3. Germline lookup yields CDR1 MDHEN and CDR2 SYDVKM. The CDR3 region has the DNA TGTGCCAGCAGTGCCCACCGGGATAAACGCAATGAGCAGTTCTTC. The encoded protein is CASSAHRDKRNEQFF.

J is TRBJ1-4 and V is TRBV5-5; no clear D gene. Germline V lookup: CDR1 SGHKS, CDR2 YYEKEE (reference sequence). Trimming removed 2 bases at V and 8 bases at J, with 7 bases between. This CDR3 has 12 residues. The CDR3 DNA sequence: TGTGCCAGCAGCTTAATAGAGGAAAAACTGTTTTTT. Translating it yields CASSLIEEKLFF.

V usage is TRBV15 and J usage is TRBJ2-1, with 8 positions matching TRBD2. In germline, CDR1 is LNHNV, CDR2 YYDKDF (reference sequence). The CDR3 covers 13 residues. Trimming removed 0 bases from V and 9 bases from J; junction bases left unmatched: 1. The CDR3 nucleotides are TGTGCCACCAGCAGAGATCTAGCGGGTGAGCAGTTCTTC. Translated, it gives CATSRDLAGEQFF.

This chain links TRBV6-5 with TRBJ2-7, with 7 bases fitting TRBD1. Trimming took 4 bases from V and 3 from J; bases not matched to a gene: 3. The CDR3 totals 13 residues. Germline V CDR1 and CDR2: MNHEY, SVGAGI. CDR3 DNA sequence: TGTGCCAGCAGTTGGTCAGGGGGCTACGAGCAGTACTTC. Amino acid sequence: CASSWSGGYEQYF.

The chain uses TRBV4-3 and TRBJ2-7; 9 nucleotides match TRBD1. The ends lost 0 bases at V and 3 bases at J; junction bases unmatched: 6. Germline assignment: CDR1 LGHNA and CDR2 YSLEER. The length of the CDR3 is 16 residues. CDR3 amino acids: CASSQDLDRGSYEQYF. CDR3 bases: TGCGCCAGCAGCCAAGATTTGGACAGGGGAAGCTACGAGCAGTACTTC.

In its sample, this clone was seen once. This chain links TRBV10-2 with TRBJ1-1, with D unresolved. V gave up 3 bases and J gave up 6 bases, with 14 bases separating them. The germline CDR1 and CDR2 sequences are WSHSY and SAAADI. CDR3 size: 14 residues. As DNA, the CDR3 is TGCGCCAGCAGTGATCTAAGGAGGAGGGCTGAAGCTTTCTTT. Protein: CASSDLRRRAEAFF.

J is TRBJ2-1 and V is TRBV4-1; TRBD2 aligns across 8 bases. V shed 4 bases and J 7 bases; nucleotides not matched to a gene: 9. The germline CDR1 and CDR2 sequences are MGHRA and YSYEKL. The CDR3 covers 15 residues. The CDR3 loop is CASSPGREVGNEQFF. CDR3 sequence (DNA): TGCGCCAGCAGCCCCGGGAGGGAGGTGGGAAATGAGCAGTTCTTC.

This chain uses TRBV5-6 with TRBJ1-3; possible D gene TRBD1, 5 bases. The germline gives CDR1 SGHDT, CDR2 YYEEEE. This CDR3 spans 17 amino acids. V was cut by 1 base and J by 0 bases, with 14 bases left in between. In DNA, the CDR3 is TGTGCCAGCAGCTTGAAATTCAGGGCGCTCTCTGGAAACACCATATATTTT. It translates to CASSLKFRALSGNTIYF.

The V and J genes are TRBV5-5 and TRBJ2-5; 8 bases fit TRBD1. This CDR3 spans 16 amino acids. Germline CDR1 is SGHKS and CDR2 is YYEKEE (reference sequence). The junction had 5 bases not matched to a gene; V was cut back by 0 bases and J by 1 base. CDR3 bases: TGTGCCAGCAGCTTGGCCGGGACAGGCCCCCAAGAGACCCAGTACTTC. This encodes CASSLAGTGPQETQYF.

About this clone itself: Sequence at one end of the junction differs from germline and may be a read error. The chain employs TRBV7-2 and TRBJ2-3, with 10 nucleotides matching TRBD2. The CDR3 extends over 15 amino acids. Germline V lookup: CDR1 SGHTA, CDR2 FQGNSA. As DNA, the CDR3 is TGTGCCAGCAGCCTAGCGGGAGAGGATGCAGATACGCAGTATTTT. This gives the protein CASSLAGEDADTQYF.

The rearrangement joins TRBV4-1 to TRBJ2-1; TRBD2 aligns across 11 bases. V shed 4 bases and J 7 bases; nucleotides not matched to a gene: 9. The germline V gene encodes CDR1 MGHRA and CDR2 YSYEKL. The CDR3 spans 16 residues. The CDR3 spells CASSRQLAGAENEQFF. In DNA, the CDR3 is TGCGCCAGCAGCCGCCAACTAGCGGGAGCGGAGAATGAGCAGTTCTTC.

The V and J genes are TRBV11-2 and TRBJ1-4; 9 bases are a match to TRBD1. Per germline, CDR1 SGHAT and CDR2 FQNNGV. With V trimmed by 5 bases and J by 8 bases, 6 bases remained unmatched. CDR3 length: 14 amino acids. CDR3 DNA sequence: TGTGCCAGCAGCCTCCGGGACAGGGCGGAAAAACTGTTTTTT. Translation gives CASSLRDRAEKLFF.

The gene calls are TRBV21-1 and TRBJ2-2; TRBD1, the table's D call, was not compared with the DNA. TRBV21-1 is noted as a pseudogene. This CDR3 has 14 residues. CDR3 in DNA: TGTGCCAGCAGTACAGGGCAGTACACCGGGGAGCTGTTTTTT. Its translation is CASSTGQYTGELFF.

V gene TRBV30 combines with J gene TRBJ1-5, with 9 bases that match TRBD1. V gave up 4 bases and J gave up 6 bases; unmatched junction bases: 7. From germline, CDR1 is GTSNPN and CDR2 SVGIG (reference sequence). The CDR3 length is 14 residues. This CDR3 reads CAWTGQGKVQPQHF. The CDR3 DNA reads TGTGCCTGGACCGGACAGGGGAAAGTTCAGCCCCAGCATTTT.

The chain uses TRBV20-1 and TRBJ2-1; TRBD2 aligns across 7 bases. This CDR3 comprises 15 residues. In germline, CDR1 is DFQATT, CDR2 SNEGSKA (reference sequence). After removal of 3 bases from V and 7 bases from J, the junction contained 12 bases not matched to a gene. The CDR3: CSASPLGEGRNEQFF. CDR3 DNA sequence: TGCAGTGCTAGTCCTTTGGGGGAGGGCCGAAATGAGCAGTTCTTC.